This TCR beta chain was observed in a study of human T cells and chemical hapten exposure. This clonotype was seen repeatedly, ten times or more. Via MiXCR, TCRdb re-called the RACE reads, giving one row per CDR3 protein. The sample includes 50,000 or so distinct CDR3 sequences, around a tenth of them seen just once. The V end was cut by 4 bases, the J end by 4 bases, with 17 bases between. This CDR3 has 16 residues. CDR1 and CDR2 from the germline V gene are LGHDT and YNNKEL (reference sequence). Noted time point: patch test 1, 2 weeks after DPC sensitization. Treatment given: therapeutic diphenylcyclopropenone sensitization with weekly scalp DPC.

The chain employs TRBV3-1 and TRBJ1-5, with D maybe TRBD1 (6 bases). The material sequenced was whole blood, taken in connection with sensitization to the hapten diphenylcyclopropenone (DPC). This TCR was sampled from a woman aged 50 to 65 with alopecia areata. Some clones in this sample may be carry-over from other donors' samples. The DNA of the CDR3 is TGTGCCAGCAGCCGTGGTGGGGGGCGAGGGAATCAGCCCCAGCATTTT. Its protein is CASSRGGGRGNQPQHF. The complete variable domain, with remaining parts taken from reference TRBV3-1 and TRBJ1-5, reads DTAVSQTPKYLVTQMGNDKSIKCEQNLGHDTMYWYKQDSKKFLKIMFSYNNKELIINETVPNRFSPKSPDKAHLNLHINSLELGDSAVYFCASSRGGGRGNQPQHFGDGTRLSIL.